These 17 T cell receptor beta chains share one sample of origin, sequenced in a study of tumor-infiltrating lymphocytes in primary liver carcinoma. Constant-region priming of around 530 ng total RNA yielded TCR beta cDNA. ARM-PCR was slightly modified, and three nested multiplex PCR rounds with it gave rise to the TCR beta libraries. Two initial PCR rounds of ten to eleven cycles each paired TRBV1-TRBV30 forward primers with a C-beta reverse primer. TCRdb recomputed calls from the multiplex PCR reads with MiXCR, one row per CDR3 protein. The sample includes about 350,000 distinct CDR3 sequences, less than 75% of them seen just once. Unsorted whole blood yielded blood RNA, and germline DNA was extracted as well. Sequencing input: peripheral blood. These receptors were collected from a man between 40 and 49 years old with primary liver carcinoma and hepatitis B virus infection.

The V call is TRBV6-5, the J call TRBJ1-2; TRBD1 is a possible D gene (5 bases). Trimming cost V 7 bases and J 6 bases, with 18 bases left between them. This CDR3 has 14 amino acids. Germline V lookup: CDR1 MNHEY, CDR2 SVGAGI. This chain's CDR3 is CASIDSGGGNGYTF. CDR3 DNA: TGTGCCAGCATCGACAGCGGGGGGGGGAATGGCTACACCTTC.

CDR3 sequence (DNA): TGCGCCAGCTATGATTTGAGGGACACCTATGGCTACACCTTC. Encoded protein: CASYDLRDTYGYTF. J is TRBJ1-2 and V is TRBV5-1, with D perhaps TRBD1 (6 bases). The germline V gene has CDR1 SGHRS and CDR2 YFSETQ. With 7 bases removed from V and 4 bases from J, the gap between germline ends came to 17 bases. This CDR3 has 14 residues.

The V and J genes are TRBV21-1 and TRBJ2-7; the table assigns TRBD1, which was not confirmed against the DNA. TRBV21-1 is tagged as a pseudogene. This CDR3 has 15 residues. CDR3 amino acids: CASSATGYSSYEQYF. Written as DNA, the CDR3 is TGTGCCAGCAGCGCCACGGGATATAGCTCCTACGAGCAGTACTTC.

For this clonotype: One base away lies a much larger clone, so this may be a sequencing read error. The chain recombines TRBV6-5 with TRBJ2-7, with D possibly TRBD2 on 5 matching bases. The CDR3 consists of 15 residues. Per germline, CDR1 MNHEY and CDR2 SVGAGI. CDR3 sequence (DNA): TGTACCAGCAGTTACTCGCCGGGAAGCTCCTACGAGCAGTACTTC. Encoded protein: CTSSYSPGSSYEQYF.

The chain has TRBV29-1 and TRBJ2-1; D is perhaps TRBD1 or TRBD2 (5 bases each). This CDR3 spans 10 amino acids. CDR1 is SQVTM, CDR2 ANQGSEA, per germline. V lost 4 bases and J 15 bases, leaving 13 bases between the germline ends. CDR3 bases: TGCAGCGTTGGTGGGACGTCGACGTTCTTC. It encodes CSVGGTSTFF.

The chain couples TRBV24-1 to TRBJ2-3; TRBD2 might be the D (6 bases). Trimming removed 9 bases at V and 1 base at J, with 13 bases between. The CDR3 is 14 residues long. The germline V gene has CDR1 KGHDR and CDR2 SFDVKD. The CDR3 protein is CATAREGGTDTQYF. The CDR3 DNA reads TGTGCCACCGCGCGGGAAGGGGGCACAGATACGCAGTATTTT.

On this clonotype itself: Since the CDR3 does not end with the conserved phenylalanine or tryptophan, this likely comes from a read error. V is TRBV11-2 and J is TRBJ2-7; no clear D gene. In germline, CDR1 is SGHAT, CDR2 FQNNGV. V was shortened by 1 base and J by 4 bases, with 14 bases between the two germline ends. The CDR3 extends over 15 amino acids. The CDR3 bases are TGTGCCAGCAGCTTAGGGAATTCTTGGTGTTACGAGCAGTACTCC. Its protein product is CASSLGNSWCYEQYS.

Comment on this clonotype: A junction boundary mismatches the germline segment, possibly from a read error. The genes are TRBV4-1 and TRBJ2-7, with TRBD2 matching 9 bases. The CDR3 loop spans 15 amino acids. Germline V gene data show CDR1 as MGHRA and CDR2 as YSYEKL. Written as DNA, the CDR3 is TGCGCCAGCGGCCAAGCCCCAGCGGGAGGCTACGAGCAGTACTTC. It translates to CASGQAPAGGYEQYF.

Notes on this clonotype: A read error may be the cause here, since a much bigger clone is one base away. V and J are TRBV6-6 and TRBJ2-3; 9 nucleotides agree with TRBD1. J gave up 5 bases and V 2 bases, and 11 bases lay outside the gene matches. The CDR3 has 17 amino acids. Germline CDR1 reads MNHNY; CDR2 reads SVGAGI (reference sequence). The CDR3: CASSYLGTGTPIDTQYF. The CDR3 DNA is TGTGCCAGCAGTTACCTTGGGACAGGGACCCCAATAGATACGCAGTATTTT.

As for this clonotype: A much larger clone differs from this one at a single base, so this may be a read error. The chain uses TRBV12-3 or TRBV12-4 and TRBJ2-5; 8 nucleotides agree with TRBD1. CDR3 length equals 13 residues. CDR3 DNA: TGTACCAGCAGCACAGGGGGAGGAGAGACCCAGTACTTC. Its translation: CTSSTGGGETQYF.

This clonotype was seen more than once but under ten times. This rearrangement joins TRBV5-1 to TRBJ2-1, with D tentatively TRBD2 (6 bases). Trimming removed 3 bases at V and 9 bases at J, with 13 bases between. In germline, CDR1 is SGHRS, CDR2 YFSETQ. CDR3 length: 13 amino acids. CDR3 region: CASSWEEGSEQFF. Written as DNA, the CDR3 is TGCGCCAGCAGCTGGGAGGAGGGGAGTGAGCAGTTCTTC.

This clonotype was seen ten or more times. The V and J genes are TRBV6-6 and TRBJ2-5; no clear D gene. Trimming pared 0 bases from V and 5 bases from J, leaving 4 bases between. Germline V gives CDR1 MNHNY, CDR2 SVGAGI (reference sequence). The CDR3 length is 12 residues. CDR3 region: CASSYSSETQYF. In DNA, the CDR3 is TGTGCCAGCAGTTACTCTTCCGAGACCCAGTACTTC.

CDR3 loop: CASSLEGQEAQYF. The CDR3 coding sequence is TGTGCCAGCAGCTTAGAAGGCCAAGAGGCACAGTACTTC. This sequence joins TRBV11-2 and TRBJ2-5, with D unclear. Germline V gives CDR1 SGHAT, CDR2 FQNNGV. Between the trimmed V and J ends, which lost 0 bases and 11 bases, there was a span of 13 bases. CDR3 length: 13 residues.

This clonotype turned up a few times. Being one base from a much bigger clone, this may be a read error. The CDR3 spells CTISEDPSSGYTF. The CDR3, as DNA: TGTACCATCAGTGAGGACCCGTCTTCTGGCTACACCTTC. This chain links TRBV10-3 with TRBJ1-2; D remains unclear. CDR3 length: 13 residues. Per germline, CDR1 ENHRY and CDR2 SYGVKD.

A note on this clonotype: A much larger clone differs by one base, so this may be a read error. The CDR3 does not close with the conserved phenylalanine or tryptophan, likely indicating a read error. This chain's CDR3 is CAWKEGFKQFL. The CDR3 region has the DNA TGTGCCTGGAAGGAGGGGTTCAAGCAGTTCCTC. The V and J genes are TRBV30 and TRBJ2-1, with a tentative D call TRBD2 (6 bases). The CDR3 is 11 residues long. CDR1 is GTSNPN and CDR2 is SVGIG in the germline V gene (reference sequence). Trimming removed 4 bases from V and 11 bases from J, with 12 bases in between.

With regard to this clonotype: A much larger clone lies a single base off, so this may be a read error. This chain links TRBV29-1 with TRBJ2-1, with 9 bases fitting TRBD2. Germline CDR1 is SQVTM and CDR2 is ANQGSEA. With 6 bases clipped from V and 7 bases from J, the junction kept 19 bases outside the gene matches. There are 17 residues in the CDR3. CDR3 region: CSVGGRREGSARNEQFF. CDR3 coding DNA: TGCAGCGTGGGGGGCAGGCGGGAGGGCTCCGCACGGAATGAGCAGTTCTTC.

This clonotype was observed a few times. The chain employs TRBV28 and TRBJ1-5; 11 bases line up with TRBD1. The CDR3 is 17 amino acids. Germline V CDR1 and CDR2: MDHEN, SYDVKM. With V trimmed by 0 bases and J by 5 bases, 6 bases remained unmatched. CDR3: CASSLWGTGGFYQPQHF. The DNA of the CDR3 is TGTGCCAGCAGTTTATGGGGGACAGGGGGATTTTATCAGCCCCAGCATTTT.